This passage covers 30 T cell receptor beta chains from one sample sequenced in a study of technical replicates of blood from several donors. Using immunoSEQ multiplex PCR, the repertoire was profiled, and TCRdb retains in-frame clones only, with some absent. The table shows about 80,000 clones, with 90% to 95% occurring only once. The sequencing sample was made of T cells isolated from PBMCs. The receptors shown here come from a human donor in good health.

This sequence joins TRBV6-5 and TRBJ1-2, with D possibly being TRBD1 (5 bases). The CDR3 has 15 residues. Germline V CDR1 and CDR2: MNHEY, SVGAGI. V was clipped by 0 bases and J by 5 bases, with 13 bases between them. The CDR3 DNA follows: TGTGCCAGCAGTTACTCGGCAGGGAGGCGGTATGGCTACACCTTC. Protein product: CASSYSAGRRYGYTF.

The genes are TRBV6-5 and TRBJ1-2; TRBD1 agrees at 7 bases. Looked up from germline, CDR1 is MNHEY and CDR2 is SVGAGI. V was clipped by 0 bases and J by 4 bases; unmatched bases: 2. The CDR3 extends over 14 amino acids. Here the CDR3 DNA reads TGTGCCAGCAGTTACTCGGCAGGGGGCTATGGCTACACCTTC. Encoded protein: CASSYSAGGYGYTF.

J is TRBJ2-2 and V is TRBV9; a weak D match, TRBD1 (5 bases). The V end lost 4 bases, the J end lost 3 bases, and 13 bases lay between the germline ends. Germline V gene lookup returns CDR1 SGDLS and CDR2 YYNGEE. The CDR3 consists of 15 residues. CDR3 sequence reads: CASSQDRVYTGELFF. The CDR3 DNA follows: TGTGCCAGCAGCCAAGACAGAGTGTACACCGGGGAGCTGTTTTTT.

This sequence joins TRBV6-5 and TRBJ1-2; the D gene is possibly TRBD1 (5 bases). V was pared by 6 bases and J by 3 bases, with 14 bases between. The CDR3 totals 14 residues. Germline loops: CDR1 MNHEY, CDR2 SVGAGI. Written as DNA, the CDR3 is TGTGCCAGCAGCCTGACCGGGACTTACTATGGCTACACCTTC. It codes for CASSLTGTYYGYTF.

The chain is built from TRBV28 and TRBJ2-3; D is uncertain. The CDR3 has 15 residues. In germline, CDR1 is MDHEN, CDR2 SYDVKM. V was trimmed by 5 bases and J by 0 bases, leaving 12 bases between them. This CDR3 is CASSPSSPSTDTQYF. The DNA for the CDR3 is TGTGCCAGCAGTCCATCTAGTCCTAGCACAGATACGCAGTATTTT. The full variable domain, its missing parts supplied by reference TRBV28 and TRBJ2-3, is DVKVTQSSRYLVKRTGEKVFLECVQDMDHENMFWYRQDPGLGLRLIYFSYDVKMKEKGDIPEGYSVSREKKERFSLILESASTNQTSMYLCASSPSSPSTDTQYFGPGTRLTVL.

The J gene is TRBJ1-2, the V gene TRBV18; TRBD1 aligns across 11 bases. CDR3 size: 17 residues. V was clipped by 3 bases and J by 2 bases; unmatched bases: 8. CDR1 is KGHSH, CDR2 LQKENI, per germline. DNA of the CDR3: TGTGCCAGCTCACCCCTACTATGGACAGGGGGCAACTATGGCTACACCTTC. Residues: CASSPLLWTGGNYGYTF. Full variable domain (missing parts from reference TRBV18 and TRBJ1-2): NAGVMQNPRHLVRRRGQEARLRCSPMKGHSHVYWYRQLPEEGLKFMVYLQKENIIDESGMPKERFSAEFPKEGPSILRIQQVVRGDSAAYFCASSPLLWTGGNYGYTFGSGTRLTVV.

The chain combines TRBV7-2 with TRBJ1-2, with 9 bases fitting TRBD1. The CDR3 runs 14 residues. Trimming removed 5 bases from V and 6 bases from J; junction bases left unmatched: 7. From germline, CDR1 is SGHTA and CDR2 FQGNSA. The DNA for the CDR3 is TGTGCCAGCAGCCAGGTGACAGGGGGGGATGGCTACACCTTC. It encodes CASSQVTGGDGYTF.

This clone was seen a single time. The V call is TRBV19, the J call TRBJ2-7; D might be TRBD2 (5 bases). Germline V gene sequence: CDR1 LNHDA, CDR2 SQIVND (reference sequence). The ends were cut back, 2 bases at V and 6 bases at J, with 14 bases in the middle. The CDR3 loop spans 14 amino acids. CDR3 in amino acids: CASSISGLASEQYF. Here the CDR3 DNA reads TGTGCCAGTAGTATAAGCGGTCTCGCCTCCGAGCAGTACTTC.

The V call is TRBV5-6, the J call TRBJ2-7, with TRBD2 identical over 10 bases. CDR1 is SGHDT, CDR2 YYEEEE, per germline. The V and J ends lost 5 bases and 2 bases, in that order; junction bases with no gene match: 16. The CDR3 has 18 residues. CDR3 in DNA: TGTGCCAGCAGGACTAGGAAGTATTTAGCGGGAGGAACCTACGAGCAGTACTTC. Encoded protein: CASRTRKYLAGGTYEQYF.

The gene calls are TRBV5-8 and TRBJ2-1, with 11 bases matching TRBD2. V was pared by 2 bases and J by 3 bases, with 1 base of the junction left unmatched. The CDR3 is 15 amino acids. Per germline, CDR1 SGHTS and CDR2 YDEGEE. The CDR3 nucleotides are TGTGCCAGCAGCTTCGGGACTAGCGGCTACAATGAGCAGTTCTTC. Amino acid sequence: CASSFGTSGYNEQFF.

The V call is TRBV27, the J call TRBJ1-2, with D possibly matching TRBD1 (5 bases). The germline V gene encodes CDR1 MNHEY and CDR2 SMNVEV (reference sequence). This CDR3 is built from 15 residues. V shed 5 bases and J shed 7 bases, with 20 bases lying between them. CDR3 DNA: TGTGCCAGCAGTCCTCCGCCAGGGAATCGAGCTGGCTACACCTTC. It translates to CASSPPPGNRAGYTF.

The gene calls are TRBV7-9 and TRBJ2-7; weak D call: TRBD1 (6 bases). Germline V gene sequence: CDR1 SEHNR, CDR2 FQNEAQ (reference sequence). The CDR3 runs 15 residues. V was cut by 5 bases and J by 5 bases, with 19 bases left in between. The CDR3: CASSVRRTVPHEQYF. Written as DNA, the CDR3 is TGTGCCAGCAGCGTGCGGAGGACAGTCCCCCACGAGCAGTACTTC. The full variable domain, completed using reference TRBV7-9 and TRBJ2-7, is DTGVSQNPRHKITKRGQNVTFRCDPISEHNRLYWYRQTLGQGPEFLTYFQNEAQLEKSRLLSDRFSAERPKGSFSTLEIQRTEQGDSAMYLCASSVRRTVPHEQYFGPGTRLTVT.

V and J are TRBV4-2 and TRBJ2-7; D is possibly TRBD2 (6 bases). The CDR3 is 13 amino acids. Trimming took 8 bases from V and 4 from J, leaving 15 bases between them. From germline, CDR1 is LGHNA and CDR2 YNFKEQ. CDR3 nucleotides: TGTGCCAGCGATAGCGGATCAGGTTACGAGCAGTACTTC. It translates to CASDSGSGYEQYF.

The genes are TRBV4-2 and TRBJ2-1; no firm D call. CDR1 and CDR2 from the germline V gene are LGHNA and YNFKEQ. Trimming took off 1 base at V and 1 base at J, with 8 bases between the two ends. CDR3 length: 15 residues. The CDR3 sequence is CASSQGELSYNEQFF. CDR3 in DNA: TGTGCCAGCAGCCAAGGCGAACTATCCTACAATGAGCAGTTCTTC.

The genes are TRBV30 and TRBJ2-3, with unresolved D. The CDR3 runs to 13 residues. Germline V gene lookup returns CDR1 GTSNPN and CDR2 SVGIG (reference sequence). V lost 0 bases to trimming and J lost 1 base, with 5 bases between them. CDR3 loop: CAWSVPGTDTQYF. DNA of the CDR3: TGTGCCTGGAGTGTACCGGGCACAGATACGCAGTATTTT.

The J gene is TRBJ2-7, the V gene TRBV7-9, with a weak D call TRBD2 (6 bases). The CDR3 spans 17 residues. CDR1 is SEHNR, CDR2 FQNEAQ, per germline (reference sequence). The ends were cut back, 5 bases at V and 5 bases at J, with 25 bases in the middle. The CDR3 protein is CASSDPGTPLWDDEQYF. The CDR3 DNA reads as TGTGCCAGCAGCGACCCCGGGACTCCGCTTTGGGACGACGAGCAGTACTTC.

This sequence joins TRBV6-1 and TRBJ2-7; a weak D match, TRBD2 (5 bases). The V and J ends lost 7 bases and 0 bases respectively, with 13 bases between them. Germline V gene lookup returns CDR1 MNHNS and CDR2 SASEGT. This CDR3 contains 14 residues. The CDR3 is CASNRDPSSYEQYF. Written as DNA, the CDR3 is TGTGCCAGCAACCGGGATCCCAGCTCCTACGAGCAGTACTTC.

This clone has a single count. The V gene is TRBV4-2, the J gene TRBJ2-3; 9 bases match TRBD2. CDR3 length: 15 amino acids. Trimming at V came to 6 bases and at J to 2 bases, leaving 6 bases not matched to a gene. Germline V lookup: CDR1 LGHNA, CDR2 YNFKEQ. CDR3 DNA sequence: TGTGCCAGCAGGGTCCTAGCGGGAACCACAGATACGCAGTATTTT. It codes for CASRVLAGTTDTQYF.

The rearrangement joins TRBV20-1 to TRBJ1-1; no clear D gene. Trimming shortened V by 3 bases and J by 1 base, and 3 bases separated the two germline ends. This CDR3 has 11 amino acids. Germline lookup yields CDR1 DFQATT and CDR2 SNEGSKA (reference sequence). Here the CDR3 DNA reads TGCAGTGCTAGCAAGAACACTGAAGCTTTCTTT. Translation: CSASKNTEAFF.

This clone was found once. The DNA for the CDR3 is TGTGCCAGCAGCTTACCGGGAGGGTCCGATGAGCAGTTCTTC. Protein sequence: CASSLPGGSDEQFF. This rearrangement joins TRBV7-6 to TRBJ2-1; 8 bases align to TRBD2. The CDR3 consists of 14 residues. J lost 8 bases, V lost 2 bases, and 5 bases had no gene match. Per the germline V gene, CDR1 is SGHVS and CDR2 is FNYEAQ.

On this clone itself: One end of the junction varies from germline; a read error may be responsible. The chain has TRBV18 and TRBJ1-5; 7 bases are a match to TRBD1. CDR1 and CDR2 (germline): KGHSH, LQKENI. The CDR3 totals 16 residues. The CDR3 here is CASSPPPRDSNQPQHF. CDR3 bases: TGTGCCAGCTCACCACCGCCCCGGGACAGCAACCAGCCCCAGCATTTT.

This chain links TRBV19 with TRBJ2-1; TRBD2 matches 7 bases. J gave up 5 bases and V 1 base, and 5 bases lay outside the gene matches. Germline V gene data show CDR1 as LNHDA and CDR2 as SQIVND (reference sequence). The CDR3 length is 15 residues. The DNA of the CDR3 is TGTGCCAGTAGTATAGCGGGAGGTCCCCACAATGAGCAGTTCTTC. Its protein is CASSIAGGPHNEQFF.

The J gene is TRBJ1-5, the V gene TRBV15; TRBD1 is a possible D gene (5 bases). The CDR3 is 15 residues long. Germline CDR1 is LNHNV and CDR2 is YYDKDF (reference sequence). V was shortened by 0 bases and J by 6 bases, with 12 bases between the two germline ends. CDR3 nucleotide sequence: TGTGCCACCAGCAGAGATCCCGGCAGGGCTCAGCCCCAGCATTTT. As protein: CATSRDPGRAQPQHF.

V is TRBV30 and J is TRBJ2-3; D may be TRBD1 (6 bases). The CDR3 sequence is 12 residues long. The germline CDR1 and CDR2 sequences are GTSNPN and SVGIG (reference sequence). This CDR3 reads CAKGEFQGTQYF. The CDR3 DNA reads TGTGCTAAGGGGGAGTTCCAGGGTACGCAGTATTTT.

The chain combines TRBV7-6 with TRBJ2-1, with TRBD2 matching 9 bases. Germline values: CDR1 SGHVS, CDR2 FNYEAQ. The CDR3 totals 13 residues. J gave up 13 bases and V 1 base, and 5 bases lay outside the gene matches. The DNA of the CDR3 is TGTGCCAGCAGCTTAGGGGTAGCGGGAGAACAGTTCTTC. Translation: CASSLGVAGEQFF.

The V gene is TRBV28, the J gene TRBJ1-5, with D tentatively TRBD1 (6 bases). Germline CDR1 and CDR2: MDHEN and SYDVKM. Trimming removed 6 bases at V and 4 bases at J, with 19 bases between. The CDR3 is 16 residues long. CDR3 nucleotides: TGTGCCAGCAGGGGGGGAGAACAGGGACTAAATCAGCCCCAGCATTTT. Translation: CASRGGEQGLNQPQHF. Filled out from reference TRBV28 and TRBJ1-5, the complete variable domain reads DVKVTQSSRYLVKRTGEKVFLECVQDMDHENMFWYRQDPGLGLRLIYFSYDVKMKEKGDIPEGYSVSREKKERFSLILESASTNQTSMYLCASRGGEQGLNQPQHFGDGTRLSIL.

This clone was detected only a few times. The chain uses TRBV6-1 and TRBJ2-7; 7 bases map to TRBD1. CDR3 length: 15 amino acids. CDR1 is MNHNS and CDR2 is SASEGT in the germline V gene. The V gene end was trimmed by 4 bases and the J gene end by 3 bases; junction bases not matched to a gene: 9. The chain's CDR3 is CASSVNPGQRYEQYF. The CDR3 DNA reads TGTGCCAGCAGTGTGAATCCGGGACAGCGCTACGAGCAGTACTTC.

V is TRBV18 and J is TRBJ1-5, with D perhaps TRBD1 (5 bases). Germline V gene lookup returns CDR1 KGHSH and CDR2 LQKENI. Trimming stripped 8 bases from V and 4 bases from J, with 9 bases between. The CDR3 extends over 12 amino acids. CDR3 nucleotide sequence: TGTGCCAGCCAAGACAGTAATCAGCCCCAGCATTTT. Translated, it gives CASQDSNQPQHF. Full variable domain (rest looked up from reference TRBV18 and TRBJ1-5): NAGVMQNPRHLVRRRGQEARLRCSPMKGHSHVYWYRQLPEEGLKFMVYLQKENIIDESGMPKERFSAEFPKEGPSILRIQQVVRGDSAAYFCASQDSNQPQHFGDGTRLSIL.

The chain recombines TRBV28 with TRBJ2-1; D not certain. The germline gives CDR1 MDHEN, CDR2 SYDVKM. The germline V and J ends were trimmed by 2 bases and 9 bases, with 5 bases remaining between them. The CDR3 runs to 11 residues. The CDR3 bases are TGTGCCAGCAGTTTAGGGCTTGAGCAGTTCTTC. Translating gives CASSLGLEQFF. The complete variable domain, with remaining parts taken from reference TRBV28 and TRBJ2-1, reads DVKVTQSSRYLVKRTGEKVFLECVQDMDHENMFWYRQDPGLGLRLIYFSYDVKMKEKGDIPEGYSVSREKKERFSLILESASTNQTSMYLCASSLGLEQFFGPGTRLTVL.

The chain carries TRBV19 and TRBJ2-7; 11 nucleotides line up with TRBD2. This CDR3 is 15 amino acids long. V lost 6 bases to trimming and J lost 3 bases; unmatched junction nucleotides: 7. The germline V gene encodes CDR1 LNHDA and CDR2 SQIVND (reference sequence). In DNA, the CDR3 is TGTGCCAGTAGCCAGGGGACTAGCGGTTTCTACGAGCAGTACTTC. It codes for CASSQGTSGFYEQYF.